These T cell receptor beta chains were read from a single sample in a study of CD8+CD57+ T cells in acquired aplastic anemia. A single record per CDR3 protein comes from TCRdb applying MiXCR to the reads. Here the sample spans around 130,000 distinct CDR3 sequences, 50% to 60% being singletons. Sequenced material: sorted CD4+, CD8+, or CD8+CD57+ T cells (not recorded which) from PBMCs. Receptor source: a human donor with aplastic anemia. Both conserved end residues are part of each CDR3. The D gene is left open where the match is weak. Clone size is given for some rows only: seen once, a few or many times, or a class if the clone is expanded.

clone_size,v_call,cdr3_length,d_call,j_call,cdr3_aa,cdr3_nt
NA,TRBV11-1,16,TRBD1,TRBJ2-2,CASSLAGQPNTGELFF,TGTGCCAGCAGCTTAGCGGGACAGCCGAACACCGGGGAGCTGTTTTTT
many,TRBV9,14,NA,TRBJ1-2,CASSVAQGSYGYTF,TGTGCCAGCAGCGTAGCACAGGGAAGCTATGGCTACACCTTC
NA,TRBV7-6,14,TRBD2,TRBJ2-7,CASSPGGGTYEHYF,TGTGCCAGCAGCCCCGGGGGGGGCACCTACGAGCATTACTTC
NA,TRBV2,14,NA,TRBJ2-7,CASSGSAEGYEQYF,TGTGCCAGCAGTGGGTCGGCAGAAGGTTACGAGCAGTACTTC
NA,TRBV7-3,17,TRBD2,TRBJ2-3,CASSSKLAGADTDTQYF,TGTGCCAGCAGCTCTAAACTAGCGGGGGCTGACACAGATACGCAGTATTTT
NA,TRBV5-4,16,TRBD2,TRBJ2-3,CASSPSGGELTDTQYF,TGTGCCAGCAGCCCGAGCGGGGGGGAACTCACAGATACGCAGTATTTT
NA,TRBV19,14,NA,TRBJ2-3,CASSYGGYKDTQYF,TGTGCCAGTAGTTACGGGGGTTATAAAGATACGCAGTATTTT
NA,TRBV10-3,13,NA,TRBJ2-3,CASCTSRTDTQYF,TGTGCCAGCTGCACTAGCCGCACAGATACGCAGTATTTT
NA,TRBV29-1,13,NA,TRBJ2-3,CSVVDGLHDTQYF,TGCAGCGTTGTTGACGGACTACACGATACGCAGTATTTT
few,TRBV10-3,14,NA,TRBJ1-1,CAISELGTNTEAFF,TGTGCCATCAGTGAGTTGGGGACGAACACTGAAGCTTTCTTT